The 31 T cell receptor beta chains listed next were all sequenced from one sample in a study of shared clonotypes between healthy human individuals. This table comes from immunoSEQ multiplex PCR, and its TCRdb copy is limited to in-frame clones, with some not included. The data hold over a million clones, with roughly 96% observed a single time. The sample was naive CD4+ T cells sorted from blood. Sample subset: CD45RA+ positively selected. The receptors were sampled from a man aged 25-45 years in good health.

The genes are TRBV5-6 and TRBJ2-5, with TRBD1 as a possible D gene (6 bases). CDR1 is SGHDT, CDR2 YYEEEE, per germline. The germline V and J ends were trimmed by 2 bases and 5 bases, with 10 bases remaining between them. There are 13 residues in the CDR3. The CDR3 reads CASSLGGVETQYF. The CDR3 region has the DNA TGTGCCAGCAGCTTAGGGGGAGTTGAGACCCAGTACTTC.

The chain is built from TRBV7-9 and TRBJ2-1; 11 bases fit TRBD2. Germline V CDR1 and CDR2: SEHNR, FQNEAQ (reference sequence). The CDR3 spans 15 residues. Germline trimming cut 5 bases from V and 8 bases from J; bases unmatched to any gene: 8. The CDR3: CASSPRLAGGHEQFF. The DNA of the CDR3 is TGTGCCAGCAGCCCTAGGCTAGCGGGAGGTCATGAGCAGTTCTTC.

J is TRBJ1-1 and V is TRBV5-4; D remains ambiguous. V was trimmed by 2 bases and J by 7 bases, leaving 12 bases between them. Germline V gene lookup returns CDR1 SGHNT and CDR2 YYREEE (reference sequence). The CDR3 consists of 13 residues. The CDR3 sequence: CASSFRATGEAFF. In DNA form, the CDR3 reads TGTGCCAGCAGCTTTCGGGCGACGGGTGAAGCTTTCTTT.

The chain carries TRBV19 and TRBJ2-1; 13 positions agree with TRBD2. The CDR3 loop spans 16 amino acids. Germline CDR1 and CDR2: LNHDA and SQIVND (reference sequence). The junction had 5 bases not matched to a gene; V was cut back by 5 bases and J by 4 bases. In DNA form, the CDR3 reads TGTGCCAGTAGTCCGGGACTAGCGGGATCATACAATGAGCAGTTCTTC. Its protein is CASSPGLAGSYNEQFF.

J is TRBJ2-1 and V is TRBV18; either TRBD1 or TRBD2 may supply D (5 bases each). Germline V gives CDR1 KGHSH, CDR2 LQKENI. V shed 4 bases and J shed 2 bases, with 15 bases lying between them. The CDR3 runs to 16 residues. Here the CDR3 DNA reads TGTGCCAGCTCACAAGCGAGGGGCCCGCCCTACAATGAGCAGTTCTTC. Protein product: CASSQARGPPYNEQFF.

V and J are TRBV5-1 and TRBJ1-1; 7 bases agree with TRBD1. The CDR3 spans 15 residues. Trimming cost V 3 bases and J 3 bases; bases outside gene matches: 8. CDR1 is SGHRS and CDR2 is YFSETQ in the germline V gene. CDR3 protein: CASSYGTAEDTEAFF. The DNA for the CDR3 is TGCGCCAGCAGCTACGGGACAGCGGAGGACACTGAAGCTTTCTTT. Full variable domain (outside the CDR3, taken from reference TRBV5-1 and TRBJ1-1): KAGVTQTPRYLIKTRGQQVTLSCSPISGHRSVSWYQQTPGQGLQFLFEYFSETQRNKGNFPGRFSGRQFSNSRSEMNVSTLELGDSALYLCASSYGTAEDTEAFFGQGTRLTVV.

The table lists this clone with a count of one. The chain joins TRBV7-2 to TRBJ2-1; D may be TRBD1 (5 bases). Germline CDR1 is SGHTA and CDR2 is FQGNSA. The CDR3 consists of 15 residues. Trimming stripped 5 bases from V and 1 base from J, with 12 bases between. CDR3 DNA: TGTGCCAGCAGCCTACTTGACAGATCCTACAATGAGCAGTTCTTC. This gives the protein CASSLLDRSYNEQFF.

The V and J genes are TRBV5-1 and TRBJ1-5; D unresolved. Looked up from germline, CDR1 is SGHRS and CDR2 is YFSETQ. This CDR3 is 13 amino acids long. Trimming took off 6 bases at V and 6 bases at J, with 13 bases between the two ends. CDR3 bases: TGCGCCAGCAAATCGACCCCGGGTCAGCCCCAGCATTTT. It yields the protein CASKSTPGQPQHF.

This chain uses TRBV19 with TRBJ1-5, with unresolved D. The ends were cut back, 5 bases at V and 0 bases at J, with 14 bases in the middle. CDR1 and CDR2 from the germline V gene are LNHDA and SQIVND (reference sequence). There are 16 residues in the CDR3. CDR3: CASSSPRGYSNQPQHF. CDR3 bases: TGTGCCAGTAGTTCTCCCCGCGGGTATAGCAATCAGCCCCAGCATTTT.

This clone was seen once. V is TRBV27 and J is TRBJ2-1; possible D gene TRBD2, 5 bases. Trimming shortened V by 5 bases and J by 3 bases, and 14 bases separated the two germline ends. Germline CDR1 and CDR2: MNHEY and SMNVEV (reference sequence). This CDR3 spans 15 amino acids. The CDR3 region is CASSLSGNLYNEQFF. CDR3 in DNA: TGTGCCAGCAGTCTCAGCGGAAACCTCTACAATGAGCAGTTCTTC.

V and J are TRBV6-6 and TRBJ1-2; D unresolved. Per the germline V gene, CDR1 is MNHNY and CDR2 is SVGAGI (reference sequence). This CDR3 is built from 14 residues. Trimming removed 2 bases from V and 8 bases from J, with 15 bases in between. This CDR3 reads CASSYVTGLGGYTF. The CDR3 DNA sequence: TGTGCCAGCAGTTACGTTACCGGGCTGGGAGGCTACACCTTC.

V and J are TRBV18 and TRBJ1-2; D call uncertain. CDR1 is KGHSH and CDR2 is LQKENI in the germline V gene. CDR3 length: 9 amino acids. The V and J ends lost 9 bases and 5 bases respectively, with 4 bases between them. The CDR3 loop is CARGYGYTF. Written as DNA, the CDR3 is TGTGCCAGGGGATATGGCTACACCTTC.

The gene calls are TRBV19 and TRBJ1-2, with D hard to call. Trimming removed 5 bases from V and 2 bases from J, with 9 bases in between. The CDR3 is 13 residues long. CDR1 LNHDA and CDR2 SQIVND come from the germline V gene (reference sequence). The CDR3 DNA sequence: TGTGCCAGTAGTTTCCCGGGGAACTATGGCTACACCTTC. Translation gives CASSFPGNYGYTF.

The CDR3 DNA reads as TGTGCCAGCTCACCACGTGTATTAACAGGGGTCAATCAGCCCCAGCATTTT. Its translation is CASSPRVLTGVNQPQHF. V and J are TRBV18 and TRBJ1-5; 7 bases are a match to TRBD1. Per germline, CDR1 KGHSH and CDR2 LQKENI. CDR3 size: 17 residues. V trimming: 1 base; J trimming: 3 bases; junction bases outside the gene matches: 9.

The rearrangement uses TRBV30 and TRBJ2-7; D is unclear. The CDR3 is 13 residues long. Trimming removed 3 bases at V and 2 bases at J, with 11 bases between. Germline-derived CDR1 and CDR2 are GTSNPN and SVGIG (reference sequence). The CDR3 nucleotides are TGTGCCTGGAGACCCCGTGCAACCTACGAGCAGTACTTC. It yields the protein CAWRPRATYEQYF. The full variable domain, completed using reference TRBV30 and TRBJ2-7, is SQTIHQWPATLVQPVGSPLSLECTVEGTSNPNLYWYRQAAGRGLQLLFYSVGIGQISSEVPQNLSASRPQDRQFILSSKKLLLSDSGFYLCAWRPRATYEQYFGPGTRLTVT.

The V call is TRBV6-4, the J call TRBJ1-4; 7 nucleotides align to TRBD1. The junction had 4 bases not matched to a gene; V was cut back by 2 bases and J by 7 bases. CDR1 is MRHNA, CDR2 SNTAGT, per germline. The CDR3 is 14 amino acids. The CDR3 region has the DNA TGTGCCAGCAGTGACGAGACAGGGAGTGAAAAACTGTTTTTT. It codes for CASSDETGSEKLFF.

This rearrangement joins TRBV30 to TRBJ1-2; no clear D gene. The CDR3 contains 14 residues. The V gene lost 1 base and the J gene lost 4 bases, with 13 bases spanning the gap. Germline CDR1 and CDR2: GTSNPN and SVGIG (reference sequence). CDR3 nucleotides: TGTGCCTGGAGTGCCCCAAACAGACCCTATGGCTACACCTTC. It yields the protein CAWSAPNRPYGYTF.

The V and J genes are TRBV18 and TRBJ2-2; unclear D gene. CDR3 size: 13 residues. V was trimmed by 4 bases and J by 5 bases, leaving 8 bases between them. Germline V gives CDR1 KGHSH, CDR2 LQKENI. This CDR3 is CASSLRTTGELFF. CDR3 in DNA: TGTGCCAGCTCACTTAGAACTACCGGGGAGCTGTTTTTT.

The J gene is TRBJ1-1, the V gene TRBV2; D gene unclear. The CDR3 totals 12 residues. CDR1 and CDR2 (germline): SNHLY, FYNNEI. The V and J ends lost 4 bases and 6 bases respectively, with 9 bases between them. The CDR3 DNA sequence: TGTGCCAGCAGTGGCGTATGGTCTGAAGCTTTCTTT. This encodes CASSGVWSEAFF.

This clone has only a few counts. The rearrangement joins TRBV10-2 to TRBJ2-7, with D perhaps matching TRBD2 (6 bases). V lost 7 bases and J lost 7, with 17 bases in between. There are 13 residues in the CDR3. Germline lookup yields CDR1 WSHSY and CDR2 SAAADI. DNA for the CDR3: TGCGCCAGCACCCCCGGAGGTGGAGGGGAGCAGTACTTC. Its protein is CASTPGGGGEQYF.

The rearrangement joins TRBV28 to TRBJ2-7; a possible D gene is TRBD2 (5 bases). This CDR3 contains 15 residues. The germline V and J ends were trimmed by 6 bases and 4 bases, with 19 bases remaining between them. From germline, CDR1 is MDHEN and CDR2 SYDVKM. The CDR3 DNA sequence: TGTGCCAGCAGACTCTACGAGGACTCACGGTACGAGCAGTACTTC. It yields the protein CASRLYEDSRYEQYF.

Details on this clone: The same CDR3 arises from other DNA sequences in this sample as well. The V and J genes are TRBV7-9 and TRBJ2-5; TRBD2 aligns across 8 bases. The J segment lost 5 bases and the V segment lost 6 bases, leaving 5 bases of the junction unmatched. The CDR3 runs to 13 residues. Germline-derived CDR1 and CDR2 are SEHNR and FQNEAQ (reference sequence). CDR3 sequence (DNA): TGTGCCAGCAGTTTGTCGGGAGGGGAGACCCAGTACTTC. This translates into CASSLSGGETQYF.

The chain joins TRBV7-9 to TRBJ1-1; D unresolved. Germline loops: CDR1 SEHNR, CDR2 FQNEAQ (reference sequence). The CDR3 contains 13 residues. Trimming took 5 bases from V and 0 from J, leaving 7 bases between them. Here the CDR3 reads CASSADLNTEAFF. The CDR3 bases are TGTGCCAGCAGCGCCGATCTGAACACTGAAGCTTTCTTT.

The gene calls are TRBV28 and TRBJ1-5; 7 positions match TRBD1. Germline V gene sequence: CDR1 MDHEN, CDR2 SYDVKM. The V and J ends lost 5 bases and 6 bases, in that order; junction bases with no gene match: 7. The CDR3 has 14 residues. CDR3 protein: CASSVEGAGQPQHF. CDR3 nucleotide sequence: TGTGCCAGCAGTGTCGAGGGGGCGGGTCAGCCCCAGCATTTT.

This clone showed up just once. Other DNA sequences in this specimen translate into the identical CDR3. The chain carries TRBV10-3 and TRBJ1-1, with D maybe TRBD1 (6 bases). Germline V CDR1 and CDR2: ENHRY, SYGVKD. This CDR3 has 12 amino acids. The ends were cut back, 6 bases at V and 4 bases at J, with 9 bases in the middle. CDR3 DNA sequence: TGTGCCATCAGGACAGGAGGCACTGAAGCTTTCTTT. This codes for CAIRTGGTEAFF.

The genes are TRBV5-8 and TRBJ2-5; D not certain. This CDR3 is 15 amino acids long. The germline gives CDR1 SGHTS, CDR2 YDEGEE. Trimming took off 0 bases at V and 5 bases at J, with 14 bases between the two ends. CDR3 sequence reads: CASSLGSRLEETQYF. The CDR3 nucleotides read TGTGCCAGCAGCTTGGGGTCGCGGTTGGAGGAGACCCAGTACTTC. The complete variable domain, with remaining parts taken from reference TRBV5-8 and TRBJ2-5, reads EAGVTQSPTHLIKTRGQQATLRCSPISGHTSVYWYQQALGLGLQFLLWYDEGEERNRGNFPPRFSGRQFPNYSSELNVNALELEDSALYLCASSLGSRLEETQYFGPGTRLLVL.

This chain uses TRBV4-3 with TRBJ2-7, with 9 bases identical to TRBD2. The V segment lost 3 bases and the J segment 2 bases; nucleotides outside the gene matches: 8. The CDR3 length is 16 residues. Germline CDR1 reads LGHNA; CDR2 reads YSLEER. CDR3 DNA sequence: TGCGCCAGCAGCCACGATGCGGGGGGGACTCCCTACGAGCAGTACTTC. Protein sequence: CASSHDAGGTPYEQYF.

This chain links TRBV6-6 with TRBJ1-5, with D tentatively TRBD1 (6 bases). The CDR3 covers 15 residues. Germline-derived CDR1 and CDR2 are MNHNY and SVGAGI (reference sequence). Trimming shortened V by 6 bases and J by 2 bases, and 14 bases separated the two germline ends. CDR3 sequence reads: CASSDGGKGNQPQHF. The CDR3 DNA follows: TGTGCCAGCAGCGACGGGGGCAAGGGCAATCAGCCCCAGCATTTT.

Concerning this clone itself: The junction shows a germline mismatch at one end, possibly a read error. The rearrangement links TRBV7-7 to TRBJ2-2; TRBD1 agrees at 8 bases. The CDR3 sequence is 16 residues long. The germline V gene has CDR1 SSHAT and CDR2 FNYEAQ (reference sequence). The CDR3 here is CASSLAWQGAGGELFF. The CDR3 DNA is TGTGCTAGCAGCTTAGCGTGGCAGGGGGCCGGCGGGGAGCTGTTTTTT.

In this sample, this clone turned up a few times. The gene calls are TRBV6-1 and TRBJ1-5; maybe TRBD1 (5 bases). Germline-derived CDR1 and CDR2 are MNHNS and SASEGT. The V and J ends lost 8 bases and 2 bases respectively, with 13 bases between them. The CDR3 consists of 14 residues. The CDR3 reads CASGATRGNQPQHF. The DNA for the CDR3 is TGTGCCAGCGGGGCGACTAGGGGCAATCAGCCCCAGCATTTT.

V gene TRBV14 combines with J gene TRBJ2-1; maybe TRBD2 (5 bases). Germline-derived CDR1 and CDR2 are SGHDN and FVKESK. V dropped 0 bases and J dropped 10 bases, with 10 bases sitting between them. The length of the CDR3 is 13 residues. The DNA of the CDR3 is TGTGCCAGCAGCCAAGATATAAGCGGAGAGCAGTTCTTC. Its protein is CASSQDISGEQFF. The whole variable domain, remainder taken from reference TRBV14 and TRBJ2-1, is EAGVTQFPSHSVIEKGQTVTLRCDPISGHDNLYWYRRVMGKEIKFLLHFVKESKQDESGMPNNRFLAERTGGTYSTLKVQPAELEDSGVYFCASSQDISGEQFFGPGTRLTVL.